These 17 T cell receptor beta chains share one sample of origin, sequenced in a study of cytomegalovirus exposure and HLA in healthy donors. Vbeta (60) and Jbeta (13) primers were used in the PCR. This table comes from immunoSEQ multiplex PCR, and its TCRdb copy is limited to in-frame clones, with some not included. The sample has 110,000 or so clones, less than 80% seen once. Sequenced: PBMCs. The receptors come from a woman between 40 and 50 years old in good health and CMV-seropositive.

The chain carries TRBV19 and TRBJ1-3; D call uncertain. Looked up from germline, CDR1 is LNHDA and CDR2 is SQIVND (reference sequence). Deletions cut 7 bases from V and 0 bases from J, with 13 bases between. This CDR3 contains 15 residues. The CDR3 protein is CASNTLGSSGNTIYF. As DNA, the CDR3 is TGTGCCAGTAACACTTTGGGCAGCTCTGGAAACACCATATATTTT.

V is TRBV4-1 and J is TRBJ2-3, with D uncertain. In germline, CDR1 is MGHRA, CDR2 YSYEKL. The CDR3 has 14 residues. With 4 bases removed from V and 2 bases from J, the gap between germline ends came to 10 bases. DNA for the CDR3: TGCGCCAGCAGCCCCGGTAGTCACACAGATACGCAGTATTTT. It specifies CASSPGSHTDTQYF.

This rearrangement joins TRBV27 to TRBJ2-2, with D unclear. Germline CDR1 MNHEY, CDR2 SMNVEV (reference sequence). The V end lost 8 bases, the J end lost 1 base, and 11 bases lay between the germline ends. CDR3 length: 14 amino acids. The CDR3 spells CASSPLLNTGELFF. The CDR3 DNA reads TGTGCCAGCTCCCCACTACTGAACACCGGGGAGCTGTTTTTT.

The chain recombines TRBV9 with TRBJ2-1, with TRBD1 matching over 7 bases. Germline V gene data show CDR1 as SGDLS and CDR2 as YYNGEE. The junction had 6 bases not matched to a gene; V was cut back by 2 bases and J by 4 bases. The CDR3 totals 15 residues. The CDR3 spells CASSVLGQKYNEQFF. In DNA form, the CDR3 reads TGTGCCAGCAGCGTTTTGGGACAGAAATACAATGAGCAGTTCTTC.

This clone was picked up one time. The chain employs TRBV14 and TRBJ1-1; tentatively, D is TRBD1 (6 bases). The CDR3 covers 15 residues. The V end was cut by 0 bases, the J end by 5 bases, with 13 bases between. The germline gives CDR1 SGHDN, CDR2 FVKESK. The CDR3: CASSQDSGVGTEAFF. DNA of the CDR3: TGTGCCAGCAGCCAAGATTCAGGGGTAGGGACTGAAGCTTTCTTT.

This clone was seen more than once but under ten times. This chain uses TRBV11-3 with TRBJ1-1; D is undetermined. Germline V gene sequence: CDR1 SGHNT, CDR2 YENEEA. Trimming shortened V by 3 bases and J by 5 bases, and 4 bases separated the two germline ends. This CDR3 has 11 residues. CDR3 in amino acids: CASSFGTEAFF. The CDR3 DNA sequence: TGTGCCAGCAGCTTCGGGACTGAAGCTTTCTTT.

J is TRBJ2-5 and V is TRBV29-1; perhaps TRBD1 as D (6 bases). The CDR3 loop spans 13 amino acids. The germline CDR1 and CDR2 sequences are SQVTM and ANQGSEA. V was trimmed by 1 base and J by 7 bases, leaving 13 bases between them. DNA of the CDR3: TGCAGCGTTGAAGGATCAGGGGCGGGGACCCAGTACTTC. Translation gives CSVEGSGAGTQYF.

The chain combines TRBV18 with TRBJ2-2; TRBD2 agrees at 7 bases. The CDR3 has 14 residues. The germline CDR1 and CDR2 sequences are KGHSH and LQKENI. Trimming at V came to 4 bases and at J to 6 bases, leaving 5 bases not matched to a gene. CDR3 region: CASSREGQAGELFF. The CDR3 nucleotides read TGTGCCAGCTCACGGGAGGGCCAAGCCGGGGAGCTGTTTTTT.

The J gene is TRBJ2-7, the V gene TRBV6-4, with 11 bases fitting TRBD2. Germline lookup yields CDR1 MRHNA and CDR2 SNTAGT. The CDR3 runs 15 residues. After removal of 3 bases from V and 6 bases from J, the junction contained 7 bases not matched to a gene. CDR3 coding DNA: TGTGCCAGCAGTGAACTAGCGGGAGAGGGGACCGAGCAGTACTTC. The encoded protein is CASSELAGEGTEQYF.

This sequence joins TRBV6-5 and TRBJ1-1, with D uncertain. V lost 2 bases, J lost 1 base, and 5 bases lay in between. The CDR3 sequence is 13 residues long. Looked up from germline, CDR1 is MNHEY and CDR2 is SVGAGI. This CDR3 is CASSYAGNTEAFF. The CDR3 DNA sequence: TGTGCCAGCAGTTACGCGGGGAACACTGAAGCTTTCTTT.

The gene calls are TRBV5-4 and TRBJ2-6, with D hard to call. This CDR3 has 17 residues. V gave up 1 base and J gave up 4 bases, with 15 bases separating them. Germline V gene lookup returns CDR1 SGHNT and CDR2 YYREEE (reference sequence). The CDR3 DNA reads as TGTGCCAGCAGCTTGCGACTCCAGCTTATAGGGGCCAACGTCCTGACTTTC. It specifies CASSLRLQLIGANVLTF.

This clone was detected only once. The chain employs TRBV7-9 and TRBJ1-2; D is unresolved. The germline gives CDR1 SEHNR, CDR2 FQNEAQ (reference sequence). Trimming cost V 5 bases and J 3 bases, with 19 bases left between them. The CDR3 loop spans 16 amino acids. This chain's CDR3 is CASSAAPGRTDYGYTF. CDR3 DNA sequence: TGTGCCAGCAGCGCCGCACCGGGGAGAACGGACTATGGCTACACCTTC.

The chain links TRBV27 to TRBJ2-4; 7 nucleotides line up with TRBD1. This CDR3 is 16 amino acids long. CDR1 is MNHEY, CDR2 SMNVEV, per germline (reference sequence). V shed 8 bases, J shed 2 bases, and the junction held 12 bases outside the gene matches. The CDR3 is CASGTQGNRPKNIQYF. The CDR3 bases are TGTGCCAGCGGAACACAGGGGAACAGGCCCAAAAACATTCAGTACTTC.

J is TRBJ2-4 and V is TRBV5-1; 7 bases fit TRBD1. CDR3 length: 14 residues. The V gene end was trimmed by 3 bases and the J gene end by 8 bases; junction bases not matched to a gene: 8. CDR1 SGHRS and CDR2 YFSETQ come from the germline V gene. The CDR3 DNA sequence: TGCGCCAGCAGCTCACAGGGGTCCGGGGACATTCAGTACTTC. This sequence encodes CASSSQGSGDIQYF. Full variable domain (outside the CDR3, taken from reference TRBV5-1 and TRBJ2-4): KAGVTQTPRYLIKTRGQQVTLSCSPISGHRSVSWYQQTPGQGLQFLFEYFSETQRNKGNFPGRFSGRQFSNSRSEMNVSTLELGDSALYLCASSSQGSGDIQYFGAGTRLSVL.

This clone appeared a few times. The chain combines TRBV6-1 with TRBJ1-6, with D unclear. The V end was cut by 5 bases, the J end by 7 bases, with 12 bases between. The CDR3 is made up of 14 amino acids. In germline, CDR1 is MNHNS, CDR2 SASEGT. In DNA form, the CDR3 reads TGTGCCAGCAGTACTCAGCGAGACAATTCACCCCTCCACTTT. It codes for CASSTQRDNSPLHF.

The V call is TRBV21-1, the J call TRBJ1-1; the D call of TRBD1 is as the table states it, not checked on the DNA. TRBV21-1 is a documented pseudogene. The length of the CDR3 is 17 residues. For the CDR3, the DNA is TGTGCCAGCATTCGCTTTCAGGGGTTTAGAGTTTACACTGAAGCTTTCTTT. Protein sequence: CASIRFQGFRVYTEAFF.

A few counts support this clone. The genes are TRBV30 and TRBJ1-6; a possible D gene is TRBD1 (5 bases). CDR3 length equals 13 residues. V lost 5 bases, J lost 9 bases, and 14 bases lay in between. The germline V gene has CDR1 GTSNPN and CDR2 SVGIG (reference sequence). The CDR3 protein is CAWGTERFSPLHF. For the CDR3, the DNA is TGTGCCTGGGGGACTGAGAGATTTTCACCCCTCCACTTT. Combining the CDR3 with reference TRBV30 and TRBJ1-6 gives the whole variable domain SQTIHQWPATLVQPVGSPLSLECTVEGTSNPNLYWYRQAAGRGLQLLFYSVGIGQISSEVPQNLSASRPQDRQFILSSKKLLLSDSGFYLCAWGTERFSPLHFGNGTRLTVT.